These T cell receptor beta chains were read from a single sample in a study of blood T cell repertoires in COVID-19. The data were produced by immunoSEQ multiplex PCR, yet TCRdb's version contains in-frame clones alone and is incomplete. The sample includes 130,000 to 150,000 clones, around 86% of them seen just once. The sequencing input was peripheral blood. These receptors were collected from a human donor in a cohort sampled during active COVID-19. The CDR3 runs from the conserved cysteine through the conserved F or W. A D gene is named only where the DNA matches it firmly. For some rows the clone size is stated as once, few or many, or as a class when expanded; others skip it.

NA	NA	TRBJ2-5	TRBV19	13	CASSIDRDKTQYF	TGTGCCAGTAGTATAGACAGAGACAAGACCCAGTACTTC
few	TRBD1	TRBJ1-6	TRBV4-3	15	CASSYRQGTDSPLHF	TGCGCCAGCAGCTACAGACAGGGAACTGATTCACCCCTCCACTTT
NA	TRBD2	TRBJ2-1	TRBV28	17	CASSLYPSGRDRYEQFF	TGTGCCAGCAGTTTATACCCTAGCGGGAGAGATCGGTATGAGCAGTTCTTC
NA	NA	TRBJ2-7	TRBV5-4	11	CASRTNNEQYF	TGTGCCAGCAGGACAAATAACGAGCAGTACTTC
NA	NA	TRBJ1-5	TRBV19	15	CASSLQDRDNQPQHF	TGTGCCAGTAGTCTTCAGGACAGAGACAATCAGCCCCAGCATTTT
NA	TRBD1	TRBJ1-2	TRBV7-9	14	CASSNRQGLSGYTF	TGTGCCAGCAGCAACCGACAGGGACTCTCTGGCTACACCTTC
NA	TRBD2	TRBJ2-1	TRBV7-3	14	CASSRGLADNEQFF	TGTGCCAGCAGCCGGGGACTAGCGGACAATGAGCAGTTCTTC
NA	TRBD2	TRBJ2-1	TRBV15	19	CATSRDSREGPQLYNEQFF	TGTGCCACCAGCAGAGATTCGAGGGAGGGCCCCCAACTCTACAATGAGCAGTTCTTC
NA	TRBD2	TRBJ2-7	TRBV5-1	15	CASSFDLAGVYEQYF	TGCGCCAGCAGCTTTGATCTAGCGGGAGTATACGAGCAGTACTTC
few	NA	TRBJ1-2	TRBV5-5	13	CASSLGSNYGYTF	TGTGCCAGCAGCTTGGGCAGTAACTATGGCTACACCTTC